This T cell receptor (beta chain) was documented in a study of T-cell memory formation after mild COVID-19 (dated by TCRdb to the early 2020s). About the investigation overall: Most TCR sequence clusters were specific to one of the two donors. In a couple of donors, T-cell clones that expanded and contracted after mild COVID-19 were tracked by sequencing TCRalpha and TCRbeta repertoires over time. Two young, previously healthy adult volunteers made up the cohort, one male and one female. General conclusions and limits of the study: The study included only two mild cases, and larger cohorts that include severe cases with pre-infection samples were judged to be necessary. The second-wave clones that peaked on day 37 were not confirmed to be SARS-CoV-2 specific. Contracting CD4+ clones appeared mostly in the CM and EM memory subsets, whereas CD8+ clones were enriched in EMRA. Clones contracting from day 15 to 85 had balanced CD4/CD8 phenotypes, while a second wave expanding from day 15 to 37 was biased towards CD4+. The detection of some responding clones in pre-infection memory suggests that pre-existing cross-reactive memory T cells joined the SARS-CoV-2 response.

The sample was run on an Illumina NovaSeq 6000. Using 5'RACE with constant-segment primers, TCRalpha and TCRbeta cDNA libraries were constructed, with sample barcodes and unique molecular identifiers added in the process. RNA was extracted from every sample with Trizol reagent. Libraries were amplified in two PCR steps, with a second sample barcode and Illumina TruSeq adapters added in the second step. Sequencing of the libraries was done on an Illumina NovaSeq, producing 2 x 150 bp paired-end reads. Per the original workflow: The reads were demultiplexed and collapsed into UMI-guided consensus sequences using migec v1.2.7. With mixcr v2.1.11, UMI consensuses were aligned to TRA and TRB V and J templates and assembled into clonotypes. Clonotypes were classified as expanded or contracted when called significant by both edgeR and NoisET, with noise models trained on biological replicates. For edgeR calls, the cutoffs were a false discovery rate-adjusted p below 0.01 and a log2 fold-change threshold of 1. As an exploratory analysis of dynamics, max-normalized trajectories of the 1000 most abundant clonotypes were examined by PCA with hierarchical clustering. Separately sequenced CD4+ and CD8+ repertoires were used to assign the CD4 or CD8 phenotype of responding clones. TCRdb trimmed public reads at Q25 via fastp, called clones via MiXCR and kept in-frame beta chains. CDR3 protein duplicates are merged, each entry listing the most common genes and DNA. Here the V and J calls rest on TCRdb's processing, not on the authors' analysis. Counted in this sample were hundreds of thousands of distinct CDR3 sequences; roughly 15% of them appeared once. About 3.5% of the sample is in the top ten clones.

Only a few counts were recorded for this clonotype. Its cognate antigen has yet to be identified. Base qualities were left out, and no much larger clone turns up one base away. PBMCs were isolated by Ficoll-Paque density gradient centrifugation. The TCR sequence derives from a man aged 18 to 29 who had mild COVID-19 (a few samples of this study predate the infection). The sample titles of this study are shuffled in the database, so cell type and time point are left out; the donor was told from shared clones. The sample was PBMCs or a T cell subset sorted from them (not recorded which).

The sequenced DNA: TGTGCCAGCAGCTGGACAGGGTATCGGACTGAAGCTTTCTTT. It is translated as CASSWTGYRTEAFF. The receptor chain draws on TRBV7-2 and TRBJ1-1; TRBD1 agrees with 8 junctional bases. The CDR3 runs 14 amino acids, cysteine and phenylalanine included. The read is trimmed to its CDR3 DNA, 42 bases read in frame from base 1. Here V drops 4 bases and J drops 5 bases, and the junction holds 6 bases not matched to any gene. From the germline V gene, CDR1 is SGHTA and CDR2 is FQGNSA.